This T cell receptor beta chain appears in the sequencing data of a study of cytomegalovirus exposure and HLA in healthy donors (dated by TCRdb to the late 2010s). Regarding the complete study: According to an earlier analysis of a few hundred of the donors, some 170 million T cells yielded 90 million to 140 million unique TCR beta sequences and less than 300 Gb of sequence data. An early release covering more than 500 HLA-typed donors comprised approximately 290 gigabases of sequencing data and approximately 80 million unique TCR sequences. Of the approximately 400 genotyped donors, approximately 82% fell in the genetic ancestry cluster associated with self-reported Caucasian donors. The study aimed to test whether cataloging public T cell receptors could reveal signatures of past pathogen exposure. Using immunosequencing, the study profiled T cell repertoires from 550 to 750 subjects and related those repertoires to cytomegalovirus serostatus. In addition to the first cohort of roughly 700 subjects, a separate validation cohort of 120 different subjects was used. To predict cytomegalovirus infection status, the study brought together high-throughput TCR immunosequencing, statistical association of individual TCRs with disease status, and machine learning. A later analysis re-examined previously published TCR beta repertoires from around 670 donors and added high-resolution HLA genotyping to investigate patterns of TCR occurrence. The later analysis used no new phenotypic data to find candidate immune exposures, relying instead on TCR beta sequences and their occurrence across donors. In an earlier analysis of about 590 of the donors, high-throughput TCR beta sequencing was used to judge whether each TCR beta V gene segment behaved as functional or pseudogenic. Alongside the repertoire data, information on donor age, sex, ethnicity and CMV serostatus was compiled. A later genetic analysis took genome-wide SNP genotypes for about 60% of the roughly 670 donors and used that subset as a discovery cohort. All discovery cohort repertoires had been generated on a single sequencing platform. Both class I and class II loci were covered by HLA typing, at four-digit resolution. Typing coverage varied by locus: roughly 620-640 donors for A, B, C, DRB1 and DQB1; about 520 for DQA1; more than 600 for DPA1; 400 to 480 for DPB1. Because of strong linkage in the cohort, roughly five DR-DQ haplotypes were treated as single units for association and clustering. On average, approximately 250,000 unique TCR beta nucleotide sequences were sequenced per donor among 398 genotyped donors of the cohort, with roughly 18% of those sequences being non-productive.

In total, 500 to 700 healthy bone marrow donors made up the cohort. All cohort members were sampled while nominally healthy, although unrecorded immune exposures were likely present. The donor was CMV seronegative and belonged to the group of 320 or so seronegative cohort members. A peripheral blood sample was provided by each donor, and peripheral blood mononuclear cells were used for TCR beta sequencing. Genomic DNA extraction from the blood cell samples was performed with the Qiagen DNeasy Blood Extraction Kit. Including cysteine and phenylalanine, the CDR3 has 13 amino acids. Just the 39-base CDR3 DNA is kept, in frame starting at base 1. CDR1 and CDR2, looked up from the germline V gene (reference sequence), are MNHEY and SMNVEV. V loses 3 bases of germline sequence and J loses 1 base, and the interval between the two ends is 6 bases. As concerns this clone: Its antigen is unknown. Base qualities are not recorded, but no much larger clone differs from it by a single base.

Results and caveats for the whole study, not just this receptor: Some IMGT-functional V segments, including TRBV6-2 and TRBV6-3, could not be told apart with the 87-base-pair reads, so those segments were excluded. Broadly in line with IMGT annotations, most TCR beta V segments showed up in productive rearrangements about 87% or about 30% of the time in an earlier analysis of approximately 600 of the donors. A further reported finding was that TCR beta sequences accurately predicted the HLA-A and HLA-B alleles for most subjects in the first cohort. Immune exposure information for the cohort was limited to CMV serostatus. In a later genetic analysis, fewer N-insertions in productive TCRs were reported among donors in an Asian-associated ancestry cluster than the roughly 700-donor mean. Cytomegalovirus status was reported to be diagnosed by the classifier with high specificity and sensitivity in both the original and validation cohorts. Strong co-occurrence of HLA alleles, especially DR and DQ, made assigning TCR associations to individual alleles difficult. Only TCR beta chains were sequenced in this cohort, and the absence of alpha or paired-chain data limited detectable features. A later analysis found that HLA-associated TCR beta chains were more clonally expanded and had lower generation probabilities than equally common non-associated chains. Correlated functional status among segregating V segments might reflect linkage disequilibrium, but an unknown experimental factor could not be ruled out. Roughly uniform sequencing depth across donors was assumed in presence/absence analyses, although this assumption may not hold. A later analysis found that TCR association rates varied across HLA loci, with DRB1 alleles showing the most associated TCRs and HLA-C alleles the fewest. Because some donors lacked HLA typing at each locus, the association tests relied only on the typed subset. According to a later analysis, parvovirus B19, influenza, CMV and Epstein-Barr virus appeared linked to several top co-occurrence clusters. An association between a missense DCLRE1C variant and V-gene and J-gene trimming of TCR beta chains was found in a later genetic analysis and replicated in an independent cohort. A group of highly shared sequence variants was considered likely to be a technical artifact of the sequencing pipeline. Most TCR sequences were observed very rarely across donors, whereas some public TCRs were present in many individuals. The authors suggested that the approach could potentially be extended to other disease states and immunological phenotypes. In the study, approximately 160 TCR beta chains were listed as associated with cytomegalovirus. Specific HLA alleles were associated with roughly 16,000 TCR beta sequences at a false discovery rate of 0.05 in a later analysis. About 17 rarely observed V segments, including chromosome 9 orphons, were excluded from the earlier analysis of about 600 of the donors because counts were too low. In vitro tests confirmed that a few of the cytomegalovirus-associated TCR beta chains recognize cytomegalovirus antigens. Most CMV-associated TCR beta chains appeared to be HLA-restricted in a later analysis, and the HLA associations seemed to be driven largely by CMV exposure.

The library was made by the immunoSEQ multiplex PCR assay. For the multiplex PCR, a mixture combining 60 forward primers for TCR Vbeta segments and 13 reverse primers for TCR Jbeta segments was used. Amplification of the CDR3 region of rearranged TCR beta genes was performed with a multiplex PCR assay on genomic DNA. The amplified TCR beta libraries were sequenced on the Illumina HiSeq System as 87-base-pair reads. Under the source paper's analysis protocol: In a later analysis, roughly 80 million unique TCR beta chains were counted across the roughly 670 repertoires, and roughly 11 million of these chains were shared by at least two donors. A nearest-neighbor algorithm error-corrected the raw reads and collapsed the reads into unique sequences, merging closely related sequences to remove PCR and sequencing errors. CDR3 sequences were aligned to IMGT reference sequences to assign V, D and J gene segments. Each retained sequence needed at least a six-nucleotide match to both a V gene segment and a J gene segment. Rearrangements were classified as productive when the CDR3 lacked stop codons and remained in frame with V and J, and all other rearrangements were classified as non-productive. CDR3 was defined by IMGT convention, running from the second conserved V-encoded cysteine to the conserved J-encoded phenylalanine. Sequences without an unambiguous match to a single V gene segment were excluded from the earlier analysis of 450 to 650 of the donors. In an earlier analysis of some 590 of the donors, a V segment was called functional when productive rearrangements were above 56.7%, and segregating when the standard deviation between donors exceeded 5%. A statistical classification framework was built for diagnosing cytomegalovirus status from the catalog of TCR beta chain sequences. In a later analysis, TCR nucleotide sequences were compared against IMGT/GENE-DB human TR gene sequences so that V and J genes could be assigned. The TCRdist pipeline was used in a later analysis to assign CDR3 sequences and most-parsimonious VDJ recombination scenarios. In a later analysis, every TCR beta chain was defined by the combination of its CDR3 amino acid sequence and its V-gene family, and reads without a unique V-gene family were dropped. In a later analysis, around 600 highly shared, low-generation-probability nucleotide sequences were removed to address suspected cross-contamination and a sequencing artifact. For each public chain, a later analysis derived a clonal expansion index from normalized ranks of inferred template counts within each repertoire. In a later analysis, generation probabilities were computed with a VDJ recombination model fitted to out-of-frame rearrangements, and the resulting probabilities were checked against IGoR. Hypergeometric tests were used in a later analysis to score TCR-TCR, TCR-HLA and TCR-CMV co-occurrence, with a repertoire-size bias correction applied to the TCR pairs. In a later analysis, false discovery rates were estimated by permuting HLA or CMV assignments 20 times. A later analysis grouped co-occurring TCRs with DBSCAN, adding TCRdist sequence similarity when clustering within HLA-allele-positive subsets. Co-occurrence clustering excluded repertoires with fewer than 30,000 or more than 120,000 public chains, plus five with anomalous nucleotide sharing. Drawn from immuneACCESS, this table holds only the in-frame rearrangements with V and J called that TCRdb kept. Clones are partly lost; checked studies trace under half to an unresolved V gene and leave the rest unexplained. V and J calls and clone size come straight from that table; D and trimming were deduced from the DNA. The sample contains approximately 220,000 clones, approximately 88% of them found a single time. 0.71% of the sample lies in the top ten.

The TCR comes from a boy under 10 years old in good health and CMV-seronegative. Source material: PBMCs. Rearrangement joined TRBV27 to TRBJ1-1, and TRBD1 may be the D gene, going by 6 matching bases. The DNA sequence is given as TGTGCCAGCAGTTTGGGGGCGAACACTGAAGCTTTCTTT. Translated, this gives CASSLGANTEAFF.